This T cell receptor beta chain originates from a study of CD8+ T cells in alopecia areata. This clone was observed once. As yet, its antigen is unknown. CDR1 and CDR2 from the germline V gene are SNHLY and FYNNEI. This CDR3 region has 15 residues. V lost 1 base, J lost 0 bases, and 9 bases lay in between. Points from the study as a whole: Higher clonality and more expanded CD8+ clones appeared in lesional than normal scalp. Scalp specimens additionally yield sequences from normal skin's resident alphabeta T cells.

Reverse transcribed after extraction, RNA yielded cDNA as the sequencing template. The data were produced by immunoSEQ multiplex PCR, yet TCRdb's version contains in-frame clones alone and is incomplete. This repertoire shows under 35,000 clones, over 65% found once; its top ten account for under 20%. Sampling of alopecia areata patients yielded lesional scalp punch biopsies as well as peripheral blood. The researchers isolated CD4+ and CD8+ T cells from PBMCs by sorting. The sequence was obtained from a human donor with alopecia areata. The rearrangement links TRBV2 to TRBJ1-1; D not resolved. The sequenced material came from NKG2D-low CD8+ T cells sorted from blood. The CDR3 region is CASSEDSGMNTEAFF. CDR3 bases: TGTGCCAGCAGTGAAGATTCGGGGATGAACACTGAAGCTTTCTTT.